Listed here are 12 T cell receptor beta chains from one sample, sequenced in a study of cytomegalovirus exposure and HLA in healthy donors. PCR employed 60 Vbeta and 13 Jbeta primers. Data came from immunoSEQ multiplex PCR; TCRdb stores just in-frame clones and leaves some out. The table has about 100,000 clones, 75% seen once; the top ten hold more than 9%. Sequencing was carried out using PBMCs. All receptors come from a man aged 50 or older in good health and CMV-seronegative.

The chain links TRBV7-9 to TRBJ2-5; D is possibly TRBD1 (5 bases). CDR1 and CDR2 (germline): SEHNR, FQNEAQ (reference sequence). The CDR3 runs to 14 residues. V shed 0 bases and J shed 4 bases, with 9 bases lying between them. The CDR3 loop reads CASSLAGAGETQYF. The CDR3 region has the DNA TGTGCCAGCAGCTTAGCTGGGGCAGGAGAGACCCAGTACTTC.

The chain combines TRBV5-4 with TRBJ2-1, with D perhaps matching TRBD2 (7 bases). Trimming removed 4 bases at V and 3 bases at J, with 14 bases between. CDR1 and CDR2 from the germline V gene are SGHNT and YYREEE (reference sequence). This CDR3 region has 15 residues. The CDR3 DNA follows: TGTGCCAGCAGCCCGAGGGGGGGGAACTACAATGAGCAGTTCTTC. Residues: CASSPRGGNYNEQFF.

This chain joins TRBV30 and TRBJ1-5; a possible D gene is TRBD1 (5 bases). Deletions cut 0 bases from V and 5 bases from J, with 8 bases between. The CDR3 is made up of 13 amino acids. CDR1 and CDR2 (germline): GTSNPN, SVGIG (reference sequence). Written as DNA, the CDR3 is TGTGCCTGGAGTGTACAGGTGGATCAGCCCCAGCATTTT. Translation: CAWSVQVDQPQHF.

V usage is TRBV7-2 and J usage is TRBJ2-7; D is unclear. The CDR3 is made up of 11 amino acids. V lost 4 bases and J lost 2, with 3 bases in between. Germline lookup yields CDR1 SGHTA and CDR2 FQGNSA. For the CDR3, the DNA is TGTGCCAGCAGCTCCACCTACGAGCAGTACTTC. It is translated as CASSSTYEQYF.

The chain recombines TRBV7-9 with TRBJ1-4; no clear D. The germline V and J ends were trimmed by 2 bases and 6 bases, with 7 bases remaining between them. The CDR3 is made up of 13 amino acids. Per germline, CDR1 SEHNR and CDR2 FQNEAQ (reference sequence). The CDR3, as DNA: TGTGCCAGCAGCTTATCGGGATATGAAAAACTGTTTTTT. Translation gives CASSLSGYEKLFF.

A note on this clone: The junction departs from the called germline gene at one end, perhaps through a read error. This chain connects TRBV7-9 to TRBJ2-6, with 7 bases matching TRBD1. CDR3 length: 15 amino acids. Germline loops: CDR1 SEHNR, CDR2 FQNEAQ (reference sequence). The CDR3 coding sequence is TGTTCCAGCAGCTTCGACAGGGCTGGGGCCAACGTCCTGACTTTC. Translated, it gives CSSSFDRAGANVLTF. The variable domain in full, with the rest retrieved from reference TRBV7-9 and TRBJ2-6, is DTGVSQNPRHKITKRGQNVTFRCDPISEHNRLYWYRQTLGQGPEFLTYFQNEAQLEKSRLLSDRFSAERPKGSFSTLEIQRTEQGDSAMYLCSSSFDRAGANVLTFGAGSRLTVL.

The chain combines TRBV29-1 with TRBJ2-3, with TRBD1 as a possible D gene (6 bases). The CDR3 covers 14 residues. V was clipped by 4 bases and J by 3 bases, with 14 bases between them. Per germline, CDR1 SQVTM and CDR2 ANQGSEA. CDR3 nucleotides: TGCAGCGTTGGTCCCAGGGGTACGACAGATACGCAGTATTTT. Protein: CSVGPRGTTDTQYF.

V usage is TRBV18 and J usage is TRBJ1-2; D not certain. The CDR3 sequence is 15 residues long. V lost 0 bases to trimming and J lost 8 bases, with 16 bases between them. Germline assignment: CDR1 KGHSH and CDR2 LQKENI. CDR3 in amino acids: CASSPPIRTSRGYTF. CDR3 nucleotides: TGTGCCAGCTCACCACCTATTCGAACATCCCGCGGCTACACCTTC. Combining the CDR3 with reference TRBV18 and TRBJ1-2 gives the whole variable domain NAGVMQNPRHLVRRRGQEARLRCSPMKGHSHVYWYRQLPEEGLKFMVYLQKENIIDESGMPKERFSAEFPKEGPSILRIQQVVRGDSAAYFCASSPPIRTSRGYTFGSGTRLTVV.

V and J are TRBV2 and TRBJ2-7, with 13 bases identical to TRBD2. V gave up 8 bases and J gave up 3 bases; unmatched junction bases: 16. Germline-derived CDR1 and CDR2 are SNHLY and FYNNEI. CDR3 length: 18 residues. The CDR3 DNA reads as TGTGCCAGCTCACTCAGGGACAGCCGGACTAGCGGGAGCTACGAGCAGTACTTC. Translating gives CASSLRDSRTSGSYEQYF.

This chain joins TRBV7-9 and TRBJ2-1; D gene unclear. V was clipped by 0 bases and J by 15 bases, with 15 bases between them. The CDR3 covers 13 residues. Germline CDR1 and CDR2: SEHNR and FQNEAQ (reference sequence). The CDR3 DNA reads as TGTGCCAGCAGCTTAGCAACGATGGAAGAGGCGTTCTTC. It is translated as CASSLATMEEAFF.

This sequence joins TRBV19 and TRBJ1-5; the D is unclear. CDR1 LNHDA and CDR2 SQIVND come from the germline V gene (reference sequence). This CDR3 has 15 amino acids. Trimming took 7 bases from V and 0 from J, leaving 13 bases between them. CDR3 protein: CASTGGGYSNQPQHF. In DNA form, the CDR3 reads TGTGCCAGTACGGGAGGAGGATATAGCAATCAGCCCCAGCATTTT.

J is TRBJ1-6 and V is TRBV7-2, with no clear D. The germline V gene has CDR1 SGHTA and CDR2 FQGNSA. CDR3 length: 15 amino acids. Trimming took off 1 base at V and 4 bases at J, with 8 bases between the two ends. CDR3 protein: CASSLGSRYNSPLHF. CDR3 in DNA: TGTGCCAGCAGCTTAGGGTCGCGATATAATTCACCCCTCCACTTT.